This T cell receptor beta chain was identified in a study of technical replicates of blood from several donors. This table comes from immunoSEQ multiplex PCR, and its TCRdb copy is limited to in-frame clones, with some not included. The data hold 50,000 to 65,000 clones, with just under 90% observed a single time. From germline, CDR1 is LNHDA and CDR2 SQIVND (reference sequence). This CDR3 is 18 amino acids long. V dropped 2 bases and J dropped 3; count of bases not matched to a gene: 6. The chain uses TRBV19 and TRBJ2-1, with 14 nucleotides matching TRBD2. This TCR was recovered from a human donor in good health. Some clones in this sample may be carry-over from other donors' samples. Material for sequencing was PBMCs. The CDR3, as DNA: TGTGCCAGTAGTATACCCGGACTAGCGGGGGGTGACTACAATGAGCAGTTCTTC. Protein sequence: CASSIPGLAGGDYNEQFF.